The 27 T cell receptor beta chains reported below all come from one sample, sequenced in a study of post-analysis software for immune sequencing data. Unique molecular identifiers tagged the TCR beta cDNA libraries. Each CDR3 protein gets one entry after TCRdb re-called the PCR reads with MiXCR. This table has some 190,000 distinct CDR3 sequences, over 25% appearing once. Whole-study results and caveats: Five or six TRBV segments, TRBV5-6, TRBV5-1 and TRBV20-1 among them, were found more frequent in patients than controls.

What these receptors recognize is not known. The sequenced sample consisted of blood. The receptors stem from a girl aged 2-17 years with multiple sclerosis.

The rearrangement links TRBV15 to TRBJ1-5, with D unresolved. V gave up 0 bases and J gave up 2 bases, with 14 bases separating them. There are 17 residues in the CDR3. CDR1 and CDR2 (germline): LNHNV, YYDKDF (reference sequence). The CDR3 sequence is CATSRDPRTWGNQPQHF. The CDR3 nucleotides are TGTGCCACCAGCAGAGATCCCAGGACCTGGGGCAATCAGCCCCAGCATTTT.

This clonotype was seen at least ten times. The J gene is TRBJ2-7, the V gene TRBV11-2, with 12 bases that match TRBD2. The CDR3 consists of 16 residues. J gave up 0 bases and V 5 bases, and 5 bases lay outside the gene matches. Germline CDR1 SGHAT, CDR2 FQNNGV. The CDR3 sequence: CASSPRLAGDSYEQYF. CDR3 coding DNA: TGTGCCAGCAGCCCAAGACTAGCGGGAGACTCCTACGAGCAGTACTTC.

This clonotype was picked up one time. One end of the junction is discordant with germline, which a read error may explain. The chain is built from TRBV20-1 and TRBJ2-5, with D possibly matching TRBD1 (5 bases). Germline V gene data show CDR1 as DFQATT and CDR2 as SNEGSKA (reference sequence). This CDR3 is built from 15 residues. The CDR3 spells CSARLSAGPQETRYF. The CDR3 nucleotides read TGCAGTGCTAGACTCTCGGCAGGGCCTCAAGAGACCCGGTACTTC.

This clonotype was observed at least ten times. The chain is built from TRBV7-9 and TRBJ1-2, with 10 bases lining up with TRBD1. From germline, CDR1 is SEHNR and CDR2 FQNEAQ (reference sequence). The CDR3 is 15 residues long. Trimming cost V 3 bases and J 4 bases; bases outside gene matches: 5. The CDR3 coding sequence is TGTGCCAGCAGCTTGGGGACAGGGGTCCCCTATGGCTACACCTTC. Translated, it gives CASSLGTGVPYGYTF.

This clonotype was detected once. The CDR3 DNA sequence: TGTGCCAGCAGCTTCTCCCCCGGGGGACTAGCCTACAATGAGCAGTTCTTC. Its translation is CASSFSPGGLAYNEQFF. The chain employs TRBV7-2 and TRBJ2-1; 8 positions agree with TRBD2. This CDR3 spans 17 amino acids. The junction had 9 bases not matched to a gene; V was cut back by 3 bases and J by 2 bases. The germline V gene has CDR1 SGHTA and CDR2 FQGNSA.

The chain has TRBV6-5 and TRBJ2-4; D not certain. Germline values: CDR1 MNHEY, CDR2 SVGAGI. The CDR3 contains 18 residues. V was clipped by 2 bases and J by 0 bases, with 17 bases between them. The CDR3 spells CASSYETGRTLAKNIQYF. Written as DNA, the CDR3 is TGTGCCAGCAGTTACGAGACTGGACGGACGCTAGCCAAAAACATTCAGTACTTC.

There are a few counts of this clonotype. The CDR3 sequence is CASSSRGRGTEAFF. DNA for the CDR3: TGTGCCAGCAGCTCAAGGGGGCGCGGGACTGAAGCTTTCTTT. The V and J genes are TRBV13 and TRBJ1-1; 7 nucleotides align to TRBD1. The CDR3 is 14 amino acids. V was pared by 4 bases and J by 5 bases, with 7 bases of the junction left unmatched. CDR1 and CDR2 from the germline V gene are PRHDT and FYEKMQ (reference sequence). Variable domain in full (rest from reference TRBV13 and TRBJ1-1): AAGVIQSPRHLIKEKRETATLKCYPIPRHDTVYWYQQGPGQDPQFLISFYEKMQSDKGSIPDRFSAQQFSDYHSELNMSSLELGDSALYFCASSSRGRGTEAFFGQGTRLTVV.

This chain joins TRBV7-3 and TRBJ2-3, with D uncertain. V was clipped by 4 bases and J by 2 bases, with 4 bases between them. Germline V CDR1 and CDR2: SGHTA, FQGTGA. The CDR3 sequence is 12 residues long. CDR3 sequence reads: CASSSVTDTQYF. The DNA of the CDR3 is TGTGCCAGCAGCTCAGTCACAGATACGCAGTATTTT.

The chain has TRBV30 and TRBJ1-2; D might be TRBD1 (6 bases). CDR1 is GTSNPN and CDR2 is SVGIG in the germline V gene (reference sequence). This CDR3 has 13 residues. V was clipped by 3 bases and J by 0 bases, with 8 bases between them. The DNA of the CDR3 is TGTGCCTGGAGCGGACAGACTAACTATGGCTACACCTTC. The encoded protein is CAWSGQTNYGYTF. The full variable domain, rest sourced from reference TRBV30 and TRBJ1-2, is SQTIHQWPATLVQPVGSPLSLECTVEGTSNPNLYWYRQAAGRGLQLLFYSVGIGQISSEVPQNLSASRPQDRQFILSSKKLLLSDSGFYLCAWSGQTNYGYTFGSGTRLTVV.

A note on this clonotype: Being one base from a much bigger clone, this may be a read error. The chain carries TRBV29-1 and TRBJ2-1, with a possible D match to TRBD2 (5 bases). The J call is in doubt because the DNA end fits TRBJ2-7 better. This CDR3 is built from 15 residues. The V gene's germline CDR1 is SQVTM and CDR2 ANQGSEA. The CDR3 bases are TGCAGCGTTGCCGCTCCGGAGGTCACCTACAATGAGCAGTACTTC. This codes for CSVAAPEVTYNEQYF.

This clonotype has just a few counts. The chain joins TRBV12-3 or TRBV12-4 to TRBJ2-2; D gene unclear. The V end was cut by 4 bases, the J end by 7 bases, with 10 bases between. The CDR3 runs 13 residues. CDR3 residues: CASSYIAHGELFF. The CDR3 nucleotides are TGTGCCAGCAGTTACATAGCACACGGGGAGCTGTTTTTT.

V gene TRBV2 combines with J gene TRBJ2-6; 8 positions agree with TRBD1. The trim removed 4 bases at V and 0 bases at J, leaving 5 bases unmatched. The CDR3 is 17 residues long. Germline-derived CDR1 and CDR2 are SNHLY and FYNNEI. CDR3 sequence: CASSGQGPLSGANVLTF. The DNA for the CDR3 is TGTGCCAGCAGTGGACAGGGGCCCCTCTCTGGGGCCAACGTCCTGACTTTC.

Only a few counts were recorded for this clonotype. Since a much larger clone is just one base distant, this may be a read error. The chain employs TRBV5-6 and TRBJ2-6, with 7 bases matching TRBD2. Germline V gives CDR1 SGHDT, CDR2 YYEEEE. The V segment lost 3 bases and the J segment 1 base; nucleotides outside the gene matches: 1. This CDR3 is built from 15 residues. The CDR3 sequence is CASSWGGSGANVLTF. The CDR3 DNA is TGTGCCAGCAGCTGGGGGGGGTCTGGGGCCAACGTCCTGACTTTC.

This clonotype was picked up many times. J is TRBJ2-5 and V is TRBV5-6; D is possibly TRBD1 (5 bases). Trimming removed 4 bases at V and 3 bases at J, with 13 bases between. The germline CDR1 and CDR2 sequences are SGHDT and YYEEEE. The CDR3 is 14 amino acids. The CDR3 loop reads CASSRWTTEETQYF. CDR3 in DNA: TGTGCCAGCAGCAGATGGACAACGGAAGAGACCCAGTACTTC.

This clonotype was seen repeatedly, ten times or more. The rearrangement uses TRBV4-1 and TRBJ2-5; TRBD2 matches 11 bases. The junction had 9 bases not matched to a gene; V was cut back by 2 bases and J by 4 bases. The V gene's germline CDR1 is MGHRA and CDR2 YSYEKL. The CDR3 has 17 residues. The CDR3 is CASSQTRLAGGSETQYF. The DNA of the CDR3 is TGCGCCAGCAGCCAAACTAGGCTAGCGGGAGGATCAGAGACCCAGTACTTC.

This clonotype was recorded a few times. The rearrangement uses TRBV6-5 and TRBJ1-6; D gene ambiguous. The CDR3 runs to 14 residues. V was cut by 0 bases and J by 3 bases, with 3 bases left in between. Per the germline V gene, CDR1 is MNHEY and CDR2 is SVGAGI. The CDR3 sequence is CASSYSGYNSPLHF. As DNA, the CDR3 is TGTGCCAGCAGTTACTCAGGCTATAATTCACCCCTCCACTTT.

The DNA for the CDR3 is TGTGCCAGCAGCTTGGCCGTGGGCCAGGGATGGGAAAACGAGCAGTACTTC. The encoded protein is CASSLAVGQGWENEQYF. This rearrangement joins TRBV5-5 to TRBJ2-7; tentatively, D is TRBD1 (5 bases). Per the germline V gene, CDR1 is SGHKS and CDR2 is YYEKEE (reference sequence). The CDR3 runs to 17 residues. Deletions cut 0 bases from V and 5 bases from J, with 21 bases between.

This chain links TRBV20-1 with TRBJ2-7, with 12 positions matching TRBD2. There are 15 residues in the CDR3. From germline, CDR1 is DFQATT and CDR2 SNEGSKA (reference sequence). Trimming removed 3 bases from V and 6 bases from J; junction bases left unmatched: 9. This CDR3 is CSARLAGGPSSEQYF. CDR3 coding DNA: TGCAGTGCTAGGCTAGCGGGGGGGCCTTCGAGCGAGCAGTACTTC.

This clonotype has a count of ten or more. The chain is built from TRBV28 and TRBJ2-1; TRBD2 matches 8 bases. Trimming at V came to 7 bases and at J to 8 bases, leaving 13 bases not matched to a gene. The germline gives CDR1 MDHEN, CDR2 SYDVKM. The CDR3 has 15 amino acids. CDR3 DNA: TGTGCCAGCACCCCCGGGACTAGATCTTCGGATGAGCAGTTCTTC. The encoded protein is CASTPGTRSSDEQFF.

As concerns this clonotype: Relative to the germline gene, one junction end is altered; a read error may explain this. The rearrangement links TRBV13 to TRBJ1-2; TRBD1 matches at 8 bases. CDR1 is PRHDT and CDR2 is FYEKMQ in the germline V gene (reference sequence). CDR3 length equals 14 residues. CDR3 nucleotide sequence: TGTGCCAGCAACTTACAGGGGGGTCACCATGGCTACACCTTC. It encodes CASNLQGGHHGYTF. Full variable domain (missing parts from reference TRBV13 and TRBJ1-2): AAGVIQSPRHLIKEKRETATLKCYPIPRHDTVYWYQQGPGQDPQFLISFYEKMQSDKGSIPDRFSAQQFSDYHSELNMSSLELGDSALYFCASNLQGGHHGYTFGSGTRLTVV.

Concerning this clonotype: A read error may be the cause here, since a much bigger clone is one base away. This chain uses TRBV20-1 with TRBJ2-4; D may match TRBD1 or TRBD2 (5 bases each). The end of the DNA is better explained by TRBJ2-7, so the J call may be wrong. The CDR3 covers 12 residues. Germline V gene data show CDR1 as DFQATT and CDR2 as SNEGSKA (reference sequence). The CDR3 DNA follows: TGCAGTGCTTCCCGGGGCCCTTACGAGCAGTACTTC. It translates to CSASRGPYEQYF.

This clonotype was detected many times. V and J are TRBV20-1 and TRBJ1-5, with D perhaps matching TRBD1 (5 bases). The V end was cut by 4 bases, the J end by 5 bases, with 12 bases between. This CDR3 is 13 amino acids long. Germline CDR1 and CDR2: DFQATT and SNEGSKA (reference sequence). The DNA for the CDR3 is TGCAGTGCTATGACAAGGGGCGATCAGCCCCAGCATTTT. This gives the protein CSAMTRGDQPQHF.

The CDR3 spells CSLGGRADTQYF. Written as DNA, the CDR3 is TGCAGCCTCGGCGGGAGGGCAGATACGCAGTATTTT. The rearrangement links TRBV29-1 to TRBJ2-3, with TRBD2 identical over 9 bases. With V trimmed by 8 bases and J by 4 bases, 4 bases remained unmatched. The CDR3 is 12 residues long. Germline V gene data show CDR1 as SQVTM and CDR2 as ANQGSEA.

This clonotype has only a few counts. The chain has TRBV29-1 and TRBJ1-3, with D hard to call. CDR1 SQVTM and CDR2 ANQGSEA come from the germline V gene. The CDR3 loop spans 13 amino acids. V was pared by 3 bases and J by 0 bases, with 6 bases between. The CDR3 coding sequence is TGCAGCGTTGACACTAACTCTGGAAACACCATATATTTT. Translated: CSVDTNSGNTIYF.

The V call is TRBV7-9, the J call TRBJ2-5; the D gene could be TRBD1 or TRBD2 (5 bases each). V dropped 5 bases and J dropped 2 bases, with 12 bases sitting between them. CDR1 is SEHNR and CDR2 is FQNEAQ in the germline V gene (reference sequence). The CDR3 has 14 amino acids. The CDR3 DNA reads as TGTGCCAGCAGCACCCGGGACGGGCAAGAGACCCAGTACTTC. It encodes CASSTRDGQETQYF.

In its sample, this clonotype was seen many times. The chain employs TRBV20-1 and TRBJ2-7; 7 nucleotides agree with TRBD2. V was pared by 0 bases and J by 4 bases, with 3 bases of the junction left unmatched. The CDR3 is 13 amino acids. Germline V CDR1 and CDR2: DFQATT, SNEGSKA (reference sequence). DNA for the CDR3: TGCAGTGCTAGAGATTACGGGAGGTACGAGCAGTACTTC. The encoded protein is CSARDYGRYEQYF.

The chain employs TRBV25-1 and TRBJ2-1; D possibly corresponds to TRBD2 (6 bases). In germline, CDR1 is MGHDK, CDR2 SYGVNS. V was shortened by 2 bases and J by 1 base, with 6 bases between the two germline ends. The CDR3 runs 14 residues. The CDR3 is CASSEAGSYNEQFF. In DNA, the CDR3 is TGTGCCAGCAGTGAAGCGGGATCCTACAATGAGCAGTTCTTC. Together with reference TRBV25-1 and TRBJ2-1, the CDR3 gives the full variable domain: EADIYQTPRYLVIGTGKKITLECSQTMGHDKMYWYQQDPGMELHLIHYSYGVNSTEKGDLSSESTVSRIRTEHFPLTLESARPSHTSQYLCASSEAGSYNEQFFGPGTRLTVL.